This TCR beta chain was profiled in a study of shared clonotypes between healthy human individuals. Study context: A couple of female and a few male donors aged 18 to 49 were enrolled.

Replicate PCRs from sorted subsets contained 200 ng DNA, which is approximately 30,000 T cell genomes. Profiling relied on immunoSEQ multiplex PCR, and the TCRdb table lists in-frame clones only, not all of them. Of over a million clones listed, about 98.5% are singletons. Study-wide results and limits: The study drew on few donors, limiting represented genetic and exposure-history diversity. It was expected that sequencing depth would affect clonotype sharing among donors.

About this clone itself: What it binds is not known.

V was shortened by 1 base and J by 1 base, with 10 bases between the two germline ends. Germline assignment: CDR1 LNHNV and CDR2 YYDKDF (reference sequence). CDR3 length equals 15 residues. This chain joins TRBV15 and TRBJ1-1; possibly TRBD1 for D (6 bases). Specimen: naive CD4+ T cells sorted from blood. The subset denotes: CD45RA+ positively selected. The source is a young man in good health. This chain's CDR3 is CATSRGTASNTEAFF. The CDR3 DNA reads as TGTGCCACCAGCAGAGGGACAGCTTCGAACACTGAAGCTTTCTTT.